This T cell receptor (beta chain) was sequenced for a study of cytomegalovirus exposure and HLA in healthy donors. Notes on the study in general: One later analysis, an examination of the 100 to 150 validation repertoires, found that first-cohort TCR clusters tended to co-occur in them. Specific recognition of CMV antigens was confirmed in vitro for a few chains (all CMV-associated).

Trimming removed 3 bases from V and 0 bases from J, with 6 bases in between. CDR1 is MDHEN, CDR2 SYDVKM, per germline. This CDR3 has 14 amino acids. Concerning this clone: What it recognizes is unknown.

Produced via immunoSEQ multiplex PCR; TCRdb's table is partial and in-frame only. Among about 160,000 clones, roughly 89% were seen once, and the ten largest hold 10% to 13%. Input material: PBMCs. The origin of this receptor is a woman between 18 and 29 years old in good health and CMV-seropositive. The chain links TRBV28 to TRBJ1-3; D is uncertain. The CDR3 nucleotides read TGTGCCAGCAGTTTTCGGAGCTCTGGAAACACCATATATTTT. Protein sequence: CASSFRSSGNTIYF.